This T cell receptor (beta chain) is drawn from a study of vaccination effects on CD4 cells after COVID-19. Study observations and caveats: Clones of infection and vaccine origin contracted markedly late after vaccination. Just 1 of 255 vaccine-induced clones in healthy recipients was cross-reactive.

In the case of this clone: Its target is not known.

Data came from immunoSEQ multiplex PCR; TCRdb stores just in-frame clones and leaves some out. Counted here are over 7,500 clones, under 85% occurring once; the ten biggest clones make up over 9.5%. ViraFEST used viral peptide pools to expand antigen-specific CD4+ T cells before sequencing. With more than nine days of culture completed, CD4+ T cells were isolated. Previously uninfected by SARS-CoV-2, the vaccine recipients also showed negative nucleocapsid antibodies. The sequence was obtained from a human donor who received a COVID-19 vaccine. Material: CD4+ T cells from PBMCs cultured with HCoV-229E spike peptides, obtained before COVID-19 vaccination.

As DNA, the CDR3 is TGCGCCAGCAGCTTTGGGACAGGGGTTCTAGCGGACCCGGGCTACGAGCAGTACTTC. Residues: CASSFGTGVLADPGYEQYF. The gene calls are TRBV5-1 and TRBJ2-7; TRBD1 aligns across 10 bases. This CDR3 spans 19 amino acids. V lost 2 bases, J lost 3 bases, and 17 bases stayed unmatched. CDR1 is SGHRS and CDR2 is YFSETQ in the germline V gene.